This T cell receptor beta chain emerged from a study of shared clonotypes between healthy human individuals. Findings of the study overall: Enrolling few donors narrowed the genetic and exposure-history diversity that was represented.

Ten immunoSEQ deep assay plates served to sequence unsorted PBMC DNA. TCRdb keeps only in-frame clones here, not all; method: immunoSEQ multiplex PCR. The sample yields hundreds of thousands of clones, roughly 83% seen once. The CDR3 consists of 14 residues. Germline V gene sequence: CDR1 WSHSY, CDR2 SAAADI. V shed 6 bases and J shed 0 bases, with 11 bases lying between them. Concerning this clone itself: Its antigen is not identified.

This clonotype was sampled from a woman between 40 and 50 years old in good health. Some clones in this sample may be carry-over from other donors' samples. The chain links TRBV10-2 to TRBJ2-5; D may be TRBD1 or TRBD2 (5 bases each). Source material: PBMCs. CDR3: CASSWDQYQETQYF. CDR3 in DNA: TGCGCCAGCAGCTGGGACCAGTACCAAGAGACCCAGTACTTC.